The T cell receptor (beta chain) under discussion was sequenced for a study of cytomegalovirus exposure and HLA in healthy donors. Findings and caveats of the study: HLA-A and HLA-B allele assignments for most subjects were reportedly predicted accurately using TCR beta sequences.

The CDR3 runs 15 residues. V shed 3 bases and J 7 bases; nucleotides not matched to a gene: 8. Germline V gene lookup returns CDR1 SGHAT and CDR2 FQNNGV. The donors (healthy individuals) were bone marrow donors. For this clone: Antigen unknown.

Vbeta (60) and Jbeta (13) primers were used in the PCR. Here immunoSEQ multiplex PCR was the method, and the copy in TCRdb shows in-frame clones only, minus some. The sample comprises about 130,000 clones, 77% of which are singletons, and roughly 13% rests with the top ten. Sequencing input: PBMCs. This TCR was sampled from a woman aged 40 to 50 in good health and CMV-seropositive. The chain couples TRBV11-2 to TRBJ2-1; 8 nucleotides agree with TRBD2. CDR3 nucleotide sequence: TGTGCCAGCAGCTTGACAGCGGGAGTAGGAAATGAGCAGTTCTTC. Translating gives CASSLTAGVGNEQFF.